This T cell receptor beta chain was sequenced during a study of blood T cell repertoires in COVID-19. Looking at the study overall: Material from acute and convalescent COVID-19 was sourced from the United States, Italy and Spain.

CDR1 is LNHDA and CDR2 is SQIVND in the germline V gene (reference sequence). Between the trimmed V and J ends, which lost 4 bases and 6 bases, there was a span of 9 bases. There are 13 residues in the CDR3. Assay used: immunoSEQ multiplex PCR; TCRdb lists only in-frame clones, some missing. Among 75,000 to 80,000 clones, approximately 88% were seen once, and the ten largest hold roughly 45%. The sample taken for sequencing was peripheral blood. The clonotype was recovered from a human donor in a cohort sampled during active COVID-19. The gene calls are TRBV19 and TRBJ2-2; possible D gene TRBD2, 5 bases. The CDR3 here is CASSTRGSGELFF. In DNA form, the CDR3 reads TGTGCCAGTAGTACAAGAGGGTCCGGGGAGCTGTTTTTT.